This TCR beta chain was retrieved from a study of blood T cells in healthy people across ages. Next came a second PCR, run for 7 to 11 cycles, which used a sample-barcoded 5' primer along with a J-beta primer mix. TCRdb re-called the 5' RACE reads with MiXCR, one entry per CDR3 protein. The sample lists around 1,900,000 distinct CDR3 sequences; roughly two fifths were seen once. This clonotype has only a few counts. There are 13 residues in the CDR3. CDR1 is SGHTA, CDR2 FQGNSA, per germline. V lost 0 bases and J 11 bases, leaving 13 bases between the germline ends. The sample taken for sequencing was blood. The genes are TRBV7-2 and TRBJ2-5; D gene ambiguous. The receptor comes from a human donor in good health. The CDR3 DNA reads as TGTGCCAGCAGCTTAGCGAGGACGGATGAGCAGTACTTC. It yields the protein CASSLARTDEQYF.